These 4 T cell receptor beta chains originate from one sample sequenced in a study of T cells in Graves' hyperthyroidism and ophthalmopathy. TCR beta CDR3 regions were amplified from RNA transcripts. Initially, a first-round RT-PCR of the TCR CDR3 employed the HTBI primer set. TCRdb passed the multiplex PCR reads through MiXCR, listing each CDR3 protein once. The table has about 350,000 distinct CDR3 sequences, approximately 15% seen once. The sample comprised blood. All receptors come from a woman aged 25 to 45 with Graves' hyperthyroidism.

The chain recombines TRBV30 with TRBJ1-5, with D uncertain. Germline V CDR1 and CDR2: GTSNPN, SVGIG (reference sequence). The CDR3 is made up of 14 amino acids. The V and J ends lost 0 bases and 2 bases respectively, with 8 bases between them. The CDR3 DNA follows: TGTGCCTGGAGTGTGAAGGGCGGCAATCAGCCCCAGCATTTT. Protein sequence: CAWSVKGGNQPQHF.

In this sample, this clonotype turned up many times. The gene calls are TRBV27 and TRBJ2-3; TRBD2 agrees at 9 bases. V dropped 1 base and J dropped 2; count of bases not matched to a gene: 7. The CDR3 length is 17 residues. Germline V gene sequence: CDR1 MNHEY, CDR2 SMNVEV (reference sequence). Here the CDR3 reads CASSLLGLAGLTDTQYF. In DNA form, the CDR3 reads TGTGCCAGCAGTTTATTAGGGCTAGCGGGACTCACAGATACGCAGTATTTT.

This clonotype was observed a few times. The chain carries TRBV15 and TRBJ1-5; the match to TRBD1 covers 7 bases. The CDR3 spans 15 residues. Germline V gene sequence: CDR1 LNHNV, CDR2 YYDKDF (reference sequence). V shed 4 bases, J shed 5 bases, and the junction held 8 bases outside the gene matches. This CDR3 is CATSTTGEPYQPQHF. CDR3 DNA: TGTGCCACCAGCACCACAGGGGAGCCTTATCAGCCCCAGCATTTT.

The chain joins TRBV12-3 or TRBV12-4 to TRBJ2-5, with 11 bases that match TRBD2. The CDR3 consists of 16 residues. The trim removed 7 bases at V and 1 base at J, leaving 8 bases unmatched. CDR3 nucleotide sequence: TGTGCCAGCACTCATAGCGGGAGGGGCTCCCAAGAGACCCAGTACTTC. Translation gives CASTHSGRGSQETQYF.